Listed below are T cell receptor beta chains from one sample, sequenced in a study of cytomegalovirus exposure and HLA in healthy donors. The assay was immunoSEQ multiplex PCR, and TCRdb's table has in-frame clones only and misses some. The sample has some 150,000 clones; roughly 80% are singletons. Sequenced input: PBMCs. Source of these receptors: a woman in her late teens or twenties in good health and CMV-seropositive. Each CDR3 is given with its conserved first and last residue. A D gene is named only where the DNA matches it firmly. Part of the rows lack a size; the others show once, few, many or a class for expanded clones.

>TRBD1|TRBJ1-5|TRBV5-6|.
CASSPGTGTYQPQHF
TGTGCCAGCAGCCCCGGGACAGGGACATATCAGCCCCAGCATTTT
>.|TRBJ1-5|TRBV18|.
CASSLGANQPQHF
TGTGCCAGCTCACTTGGAGCCAATCAGCCCCAGCATTTT
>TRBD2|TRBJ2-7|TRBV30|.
CAWAGTSGGTGEQYF
TGTGCCTGGGCTGGGACTAGCGGGGGAACCGGCGAGCAGTACTTC
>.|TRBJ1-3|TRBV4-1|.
CASSYYLQTGFSGNTIYF
TGCGCCAGCAGTTACTATCTCCAGACAGGCTTCTCTGGAAACACCATATATTTT
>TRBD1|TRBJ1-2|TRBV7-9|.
CASSLLGTATNYGYTF
TGTGCCAGCAGCTTATTAGGGACAGCCACTAACTATGGCTACACCTTC
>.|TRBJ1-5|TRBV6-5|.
CASGTSGQLQHF
TGTGCCAGCGGGACAAGCGGCCAGCTCCAGCATTTT
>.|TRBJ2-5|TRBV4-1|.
CASSALQGKWETQYF
TGCGCCAGTTCGGCACTCCAGGGGAAGTGGGAGACCCAGTACTTC
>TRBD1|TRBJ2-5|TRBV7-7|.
CASSHSGGRETQYF
TGTGCCAGCAGCCATTCAGGGGGTCGAGAGACCCAGTACTTC
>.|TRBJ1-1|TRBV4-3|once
CASSLRGLRTEAFF
TGCGCCAGCAGCCTCAGGGGTTTGCGGACTGAAGCTTTCTTT
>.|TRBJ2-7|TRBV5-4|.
CASSLVGREEQYF
TGTGCCAGCAGCTTGGTAGGGCGGGAAGAGCAGTACTTC
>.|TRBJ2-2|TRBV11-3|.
CASSFRTGELFF
TGTGCCAGCAGCTTCAGGACCGGGGAGCTGTTTTTT
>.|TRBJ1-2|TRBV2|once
CASSTPYPMDYGYTF
TGTGCCAGCAGTACTCCCTACCCCATGGACTATGGCTACACCTTC
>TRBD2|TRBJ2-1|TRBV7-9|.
CASSFGGNSYNEQFF
TGTGCCAGCAGCTTCGGGGGGAACTCCTACAATGAGCAGTTCTTC
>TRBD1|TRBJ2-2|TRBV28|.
CASGTGIGELFF
TGTGCCAGTGGGACAGGGATCGGGGAGCTGTTTTTT
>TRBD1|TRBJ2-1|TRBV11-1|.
CASSTDRGRGGGEQFF
TGTGCCAGCAGCACAGACAGGGGGCGAGGTGGTGGTGAGCAGTTCTTC
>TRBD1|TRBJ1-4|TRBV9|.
CASSVRSQGAEKLFF
TGTGCCAGCAGCGTACGGAGTCAGGGGGCTGAAAAACTGTTTTTT
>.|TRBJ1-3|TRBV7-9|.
CASSLQVGNTIYF
TGTGCCAGCAGCTTGCAGGTTGGAAACACCATATATTTT
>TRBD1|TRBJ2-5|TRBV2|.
CASGSTGGETQYF
TGTGCCAGCGGTTCGACAGGGGGTGAGACCCAGTACTTC
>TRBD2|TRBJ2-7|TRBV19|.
CATAAGTTANF
TGTGCAACCGCCGCCGGGACTACAGCGAACTTC
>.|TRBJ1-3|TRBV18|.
CASSPRFTGTGVNTIYF
TGTGCCAGCTCACCACGATTTACAGGGACCGGCGTAAACACCATATATTTT
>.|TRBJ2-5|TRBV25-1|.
CASSGLAAQYF
TGTGCCAGCAGTGGCCTCGCAGCCCAGTACTTC
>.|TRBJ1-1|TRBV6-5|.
CASSYGLDHQNTEAFF
TGTGCCAGCAGTTACGGCCTTGATCATCAGAACACTGAAGCTTTCTTT
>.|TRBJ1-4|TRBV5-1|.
CASSLDGRGEKLFF
TGCGCCAGCAGCTTGGACGGACGGGGTGAAAAACTGTTTTTT
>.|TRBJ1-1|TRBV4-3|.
CASSQEYRKGAVGYTEAFF
TGCGCCAGCAGCCAAGAGTACAGGAAGGGTGCAGTTGGCTACACTGAAGCTTTCTTT
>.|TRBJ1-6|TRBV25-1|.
CASSEFTGSYNSPLHF
TGTGCCAGCAGTGAATTCACGGGCTCCTATAATTCACCCCTCCACTTT
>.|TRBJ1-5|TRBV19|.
CASRRDDSNQPQHF
TGTGCCAGTCGCCGGGATGATAGCAATCAGCCCCAGCATTTT
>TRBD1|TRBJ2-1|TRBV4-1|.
CASSRGGQVDEQFF
TGCGCCAGCAGCCGAGGCGGACAGGTCGATGAGCAGTTCTTC
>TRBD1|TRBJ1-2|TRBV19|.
CASSADRESPILSGYTF
TGTGCCAGTAGTGCGGACAGGGAGTCCCCTATCTTGAGTGGCTACACCTTC
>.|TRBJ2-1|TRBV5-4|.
CASSLATRRSVSYNEQFF
TGTGCCAGCAGCTTGGCGACACGGAGGAGCGTCTCCTACAATGAGCAGTTCTTC
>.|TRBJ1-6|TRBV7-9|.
CASSLARGPPSPLHF
TGTGCCAGCAGCTTGGCCAGGGGCCCCCCTTCACCCCTCCACTTT
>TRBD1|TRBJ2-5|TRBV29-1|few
CSVEDQTQGSAGETQYF
TGCAGCGTTGAAGATCAGACACAGGGGAGCGCGGGCGAGACCCAGTACTTC
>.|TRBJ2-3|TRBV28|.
CASQLGRNTDTQYF
TGTGCCAGCCAACTAGGCAGAAACACAGATACGCAGTATTTT
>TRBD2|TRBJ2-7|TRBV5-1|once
CASSLNSAGGIYEQYF
TGCGCCAGCAGCTTGAATTCTGCGGGGGGCATCTACGAGCAGTACTTC
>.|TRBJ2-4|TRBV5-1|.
CASSLPSGVAKNIQYF
TGCGCCAGCAGCTTACCGTCCGGGGTAGCCAAAAACATTCAGTACTTC
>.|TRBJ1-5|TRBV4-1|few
CASSPGDSSNQPQHF
TGCGCCAGCAGCCCCGGTGACAGTAGCAATCAGCCCCAGCATTTT
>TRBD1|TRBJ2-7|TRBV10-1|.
CASRETGVTYEQYF
TGCGCCAGCAGGGAGACAGGGGTGACGTACGAGCAGTACTTC
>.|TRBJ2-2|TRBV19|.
CASSKLFPGELFF
TGTGCCAGTAGTAAACTGTTCCCCGGGGAGCTGTTTTTT
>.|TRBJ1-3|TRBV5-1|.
CASSLTVTIPNSGNTIYF
TGCGCCAGCAGCTTGACAGTTACGATCCCAAACTCTGGAAACACCATATATTTT
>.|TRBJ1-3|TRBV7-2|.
CASSLGIRARRGNTIYF
TGTGCCAGCAGCTTAGGAATCAGGGCGCGGCGCGGAAACACCATATATTTT
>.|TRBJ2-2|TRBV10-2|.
CASSETNTGELFF
TGCGCCAGCAGTGAGACTAACACCGGGGAGCTGTTTTTT
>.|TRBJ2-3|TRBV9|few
CASSPRKISTDTQYF
TGTGCCAGCAGCCCGCGGAAAATCAGCACAGATACGCAGTATTTT